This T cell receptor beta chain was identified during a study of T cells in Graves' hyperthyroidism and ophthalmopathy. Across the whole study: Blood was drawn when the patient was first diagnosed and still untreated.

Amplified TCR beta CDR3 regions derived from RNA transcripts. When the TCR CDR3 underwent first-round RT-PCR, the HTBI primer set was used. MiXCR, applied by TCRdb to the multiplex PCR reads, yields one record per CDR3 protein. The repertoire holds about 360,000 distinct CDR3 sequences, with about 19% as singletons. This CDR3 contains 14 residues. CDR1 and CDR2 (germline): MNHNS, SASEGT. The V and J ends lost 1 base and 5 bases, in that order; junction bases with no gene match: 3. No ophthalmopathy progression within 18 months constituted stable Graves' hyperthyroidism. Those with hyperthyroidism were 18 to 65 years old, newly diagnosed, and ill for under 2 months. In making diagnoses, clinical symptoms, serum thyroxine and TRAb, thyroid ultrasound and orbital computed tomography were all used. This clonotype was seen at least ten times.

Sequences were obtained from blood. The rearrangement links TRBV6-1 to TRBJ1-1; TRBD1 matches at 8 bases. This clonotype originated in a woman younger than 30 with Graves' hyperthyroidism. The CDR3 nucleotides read TGTGCCAGCAGTGAAGGGACAGGGATGACTGAAGCTTTCTTT. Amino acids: CASSEGTGMTEAFF.